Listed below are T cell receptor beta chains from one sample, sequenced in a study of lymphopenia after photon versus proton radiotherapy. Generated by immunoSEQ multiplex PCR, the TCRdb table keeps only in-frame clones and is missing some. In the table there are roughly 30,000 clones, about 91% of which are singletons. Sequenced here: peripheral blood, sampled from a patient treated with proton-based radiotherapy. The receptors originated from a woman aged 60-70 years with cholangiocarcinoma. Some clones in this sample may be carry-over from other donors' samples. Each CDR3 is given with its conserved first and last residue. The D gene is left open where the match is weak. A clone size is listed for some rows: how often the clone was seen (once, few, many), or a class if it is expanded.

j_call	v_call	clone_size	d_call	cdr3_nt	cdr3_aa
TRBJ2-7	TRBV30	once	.	TGTGCCTGGAGTGTACACAGCACCGAGCAGTACTTC	CAWSVHSTEQYF
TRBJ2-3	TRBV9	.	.	TGTGCCAGCAGCGGAAAAGTTGGTGCGGTCGCAGATACGCAGTATTTT	CASSGKVGAVADTQYF
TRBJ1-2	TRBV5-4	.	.	TGTGCCAGCAGCCCCCAAGAGGGGGACTACACCTTC	CASSPQEGDYTF
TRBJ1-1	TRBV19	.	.	TGTGCCAGTAGTATCAGGGTCCGGGGAACTGAAGCTTTCTTT	CASSIRVRGTEAFF
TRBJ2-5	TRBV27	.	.	TGTGCCAGCAGTTTATCTTTGGGGCTGAGGGAAGAGACCCAGTACTTC	CASSLSLGLREETQYF
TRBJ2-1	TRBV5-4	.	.	TGTGCCAGCAGCCCCGAGCCCCACAATGAGCAGTTCTTC	CASSPEPHNEQFF
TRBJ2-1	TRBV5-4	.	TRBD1	TGTGCCAGCAGCTCAGGGACAGAACTTACCTACAATGAGCAGTTCTTC	CASSSGTELTYNEQFF
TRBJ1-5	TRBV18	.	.	TGTGCCAGCTCATCGGACAGAGTTCAGCCCCAGCATTTT	CASSSDRVQPQHF
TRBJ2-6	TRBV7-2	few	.	TGTGCCAGCAGCAGGGACTCTGGGGCCAACGTCCTGACTTTC	CASSRDSGANVLTF
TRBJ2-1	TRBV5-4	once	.	TGTGCCAGCACTCGTGGGGGCCCGGGAACCTACAATGAGCAGTTCTTC	CASTRGGPGTYNEQFF
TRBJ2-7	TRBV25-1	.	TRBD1	TGTGCCAGCAGCCCGATCGGGGACAGCTCCTACGAGCAGTACTTC	CASSPIGDSSYEQYF
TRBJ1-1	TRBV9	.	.	TGTGCCAGCAACCAGGGGCCTGCGGGCACTGAAGCTTTCTTT	CASNQGPAGTEAFF
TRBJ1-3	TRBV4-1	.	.	TGCGCCAGCAGCCAATCCAGGGTTTCTAACACCATATATTTT	CASSQSRVSNTIYF
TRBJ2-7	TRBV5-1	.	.	TGCGCCAGCAGCTTGCTTAGTGTCAACTCCTACGAGCAGTACTTC	CASSLLSVNSYEQYF
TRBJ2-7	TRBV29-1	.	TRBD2	TGCAGCGTTGAAGATGCCCTAGCGGGGGGCTACGAGCAGTACTTC	CSVEDALAGGYEQYF
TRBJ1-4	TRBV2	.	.	TGTGCCAGCAAAAAGGCCGCTACGGCTAATGAAAAACTGTTTTTT	CASKKAATANEKLFF
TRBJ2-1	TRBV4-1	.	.	TGCGCCAGCAGCCACCTGATAACCGGGACACGCAGGAGGAATGAGCAGTTCTTC	CASSHLITGTRRRNEQFF
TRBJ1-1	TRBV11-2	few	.	TGTGCCAGCGCCATAGGGACACCGTCCACTGAAGCTTTCTTT	CASAIGTPSTEAFF
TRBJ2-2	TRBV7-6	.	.	TGTGCCAGCAGCTTATCGGTGCAGGGTCAGACCGGGGAGCTGTTTTTT	CASSLSVQGQTGELFF
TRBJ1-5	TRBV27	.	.	TGTGCCAGCAGTTTATTGGGGGACGCGGGTCAGCCCCAGCATTTT	CASSLLGDAGQPQHF
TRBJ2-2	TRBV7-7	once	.	TGTGCTAGCAGCTTAGCCGGAGGGACCGGGGAGCTGTTTTTT	CASSLAGGTGELFF
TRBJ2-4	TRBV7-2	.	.	TGTGCCAGCAGCTTCGGGGGTACCAAAAACATTCAGTACTTC	CASSFGGTKNIQYF
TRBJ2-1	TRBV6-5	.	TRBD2	TGTGCCAGCAGCCGGAGCGGGGGGGCTTACAATGAGCAGTTCTTC	CASSRSGGAYNEQFF
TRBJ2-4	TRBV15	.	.	TGTGCCACCAGCAGAGACACCAGCCGTGCTAAAAACATTCAGTACTTC	CATSRDTSRAKNIQYF
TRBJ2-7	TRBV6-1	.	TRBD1	TGTGCCAGCAGACTAGACAGGGTCCCCGTCGAGCAGTACTTC	CASRLDRVPVEQYF
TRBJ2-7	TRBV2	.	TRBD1	TGTGCCAGCAGTGAAAGGACAGGGGGTTTTTACGAGCAGTACTTC	CASSERTGGFYEQYF
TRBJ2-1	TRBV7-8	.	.	TGTGCCAGCAGCATCACTAGCAATGCTTTTGAGCAGTTCTTC	CASSITSNAFEQFF
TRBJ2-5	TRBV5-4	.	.	TGTGCCAGCAGCTTGAGGCAGGGGGAGACCCAGTACTTC	CASSLRQGETQYF
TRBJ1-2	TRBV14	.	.	TGTGCCAGCAGCCAAGATCCGGGGGCAAGAGGCTACACCTTC	CASSQDPGARGYTF
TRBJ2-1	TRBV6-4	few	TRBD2	TGTGCCAGCAGTGACTCAGCGGGGGGCAATGAGCAGTTCTTC	CASSDSAGGNEQFF
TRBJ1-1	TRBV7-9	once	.	TGTGCCAGCACCCTTCGGGACGGTGAAGCTTTCTTT	CASTLRDGEAFF
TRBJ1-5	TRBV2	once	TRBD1	TGTGCCAGCAGTCCCGACAGGGGGCCTTTTCAGCCCCAGCATTTT	CASSPDRGPFQPQHF
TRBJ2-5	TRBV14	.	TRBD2	TGTGCCAGCAGCCGACTAGCGACTCAAGAGACCCAGTACTTC	CASSRLATQETQYF
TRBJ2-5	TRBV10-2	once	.	TGCGCCAGCAGTCCACAGGGTTGGGAGACCCAGTACTTC	CASSPQGWETQYF
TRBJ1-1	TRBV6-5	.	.	TGTGCCAGCAGTTTCGGCTGGGGGGACACTGAAGCTTTCTTT	CASSFGWGDTEAFF
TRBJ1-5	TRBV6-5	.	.	TGTGCCAGCAGTACTGTTAGCAATCAGCCCCAGCATTTT	CASSTVSNQPQHF
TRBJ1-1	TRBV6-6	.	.	TGTGCCAGCAGTTACTCGGGGGGAAACACTGAAGCTTTCTTT	CASSYSGGNTEAFF
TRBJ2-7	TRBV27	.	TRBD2	TGTGCCAGCAGTAACCGAAAACCGGGACTAGCGGGAGCCGAGCAGTACTTC	CASSNRKPGLAGAEQYF
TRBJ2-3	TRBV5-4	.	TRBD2	TGTGCCAGCAGCGAGGGACTAGCGGGAAGATTGGGTACGCAGTATTTT	CASSEGLAGRLGTQYF
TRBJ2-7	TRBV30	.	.	TGTGCCTGGAGTGTAACAAGGAGCTCCTACGAGCAGTACTTC	CAWSVTRSSYEQYF